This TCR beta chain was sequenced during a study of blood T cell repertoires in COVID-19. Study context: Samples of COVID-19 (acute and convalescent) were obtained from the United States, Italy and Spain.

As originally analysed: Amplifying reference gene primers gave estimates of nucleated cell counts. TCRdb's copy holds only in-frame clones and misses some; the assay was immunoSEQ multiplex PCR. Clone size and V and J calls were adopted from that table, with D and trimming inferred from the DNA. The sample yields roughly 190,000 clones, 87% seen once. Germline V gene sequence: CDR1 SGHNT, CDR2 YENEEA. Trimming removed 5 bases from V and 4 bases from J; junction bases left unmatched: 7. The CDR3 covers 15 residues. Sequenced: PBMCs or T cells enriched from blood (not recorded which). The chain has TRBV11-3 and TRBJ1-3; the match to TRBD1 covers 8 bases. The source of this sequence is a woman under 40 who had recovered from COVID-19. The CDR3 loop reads CASSPRQGKGNTIYF. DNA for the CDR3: TGTGCCAGCAGCCCAAGACAGGGGAAAGGAAACACCATATATTTT. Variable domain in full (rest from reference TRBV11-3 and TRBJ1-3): EAGVVQSPRYKIIEKKQPVAFWCNPISGHNTLYWYLQNLGQGPELLIRYENEEAVDDSQLPKDRFSAERLKGVDSTLKIQPAELGDSAVYLCASSPRQGKGNTIYFGEGSWLTVV.